This T cell receptor (beta chain) comes out of a study of CD8 T cells in Susac syndrome. The RNA input was about 0.5 to 1 ug, and it was reverse transcribed with random hexamers. TCRdb analysed the immunoSEQ multiplex PCR reads with MiXCR anew, one entry per CDR3 protein. The sample lists about 300,000 distinct CDR3 sequences; around 92% were seen once. V lost 1 base, J lost 15 bases, and 19 bases lay in between. The CDR3 runs 14 residues. Germline loops: CDR1 LNHNV, CDR2 YYDKDF (reference sequence). J is TRBJ2-1 and V is TRBV15, with D possibly being TRBD1 (5 bases). The sequence was collected from a human donor with multiple sclerosis. What was sequenced was CD4+ T cells from PBMCs. The CDR3 nucleotides read TGTGCCACCAGCAGAGTAAGGGGAATAGGGTTGATGTTCTTC. This sequence encodes CATSRVRGIGLMFF.